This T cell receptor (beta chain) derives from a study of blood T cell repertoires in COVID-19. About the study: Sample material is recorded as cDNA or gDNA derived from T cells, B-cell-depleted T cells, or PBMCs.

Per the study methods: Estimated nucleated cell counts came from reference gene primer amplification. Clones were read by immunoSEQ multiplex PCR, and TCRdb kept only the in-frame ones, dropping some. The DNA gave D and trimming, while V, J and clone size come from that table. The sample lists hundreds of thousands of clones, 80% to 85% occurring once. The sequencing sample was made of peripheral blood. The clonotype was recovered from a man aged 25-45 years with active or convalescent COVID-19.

The CDR3 spells CASNYPRGGFYGYTF. CDR3 coding DNA: TGTGCCAGTAACTACCCCAGGGGCGGCTTCTATGGCTACACCTTC. This chain uses TRBV19 with TRBJ1-2; D is perhaps TRBD1 (6 bases). The CDR3 has 15 amino acids. CDR1 is LNHDA and CDR2 is SQIVND in the germline V gene (reference sequence). The germline V and J ends were trimmed by 7 bases and 4 bases, with 19 bases remaining between them.